This T cell receptor beta chain was captured by sequencing in a study of response to subunit inactivated influenza vaccine. Points from the study as a whole: Authors proposed each seasonal influenza vaccination draws in few new T cells.

As concerns this clonotype: Its specificity is unknown.

TCRdb analysed the RT-PCR reads with MiXCR anew, one entry per CDR3 protein. The repertoire includes under 850,000 distinct CDR3 sequences, around 20% of them detected once, and 11% sits in the top ten. The CDR3 is made up of 13 amino acids. V gave up 3 bases and J gave up 3 bases, with 9 bases separating them. The germline CDR1 and CDR2 sequences are DFQATT and SNEGSKA (reference sequence). The sequence was obtained from a man over 45 who received an inactivated influenza vaccine. This rearrangement joins TRBV20-1 to TRBJ2-1; D is perhaps TRBD2 (6 bases). Sample: PBMCs from blood, taken around 5 days after vaccination. CDR3 DNA sequence: TGCAGTGCTAGGCCGACTAGCTACAATGAGCAGTTCTTC. This gives the protein CSARPTSYNEQFF.